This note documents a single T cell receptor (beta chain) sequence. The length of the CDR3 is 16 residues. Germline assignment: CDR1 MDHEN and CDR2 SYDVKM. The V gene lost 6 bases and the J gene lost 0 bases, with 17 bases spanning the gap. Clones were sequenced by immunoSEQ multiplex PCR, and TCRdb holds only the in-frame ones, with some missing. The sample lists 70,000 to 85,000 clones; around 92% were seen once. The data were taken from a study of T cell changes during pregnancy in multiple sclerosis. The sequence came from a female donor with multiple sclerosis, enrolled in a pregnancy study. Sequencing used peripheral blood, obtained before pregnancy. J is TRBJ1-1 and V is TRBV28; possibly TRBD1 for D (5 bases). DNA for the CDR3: TGTGCCAGCAGGGAACAAGGGGTTGTCATGAACACTGAAGCTTTCTTT. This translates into CASREQGVVMNTEAFF.